One and the same sample provided the 20 T cell receptor beta chains below, sequenced in a study of blood T cell repertoires in COVID-19. The repertoire was sequenced with immunoSEQ multiplex PCR; TCRdb's copy has only in-frame clones and lacks some. The sample lists about 59,000 clones, about 80% occurring once. Sequenced material: peripheral blood. Every receptor here comes from a man aged 60 to 75 with acute or convalescent COVID-19.

In its sample, this clone was seen once. This chain connects TRBV7-2 to TRBJ1-4, with 7 bases identical to TRBD1. CDR3 length: 15 amino acids. The V gene end was trimmed by 3 bases and the J gene end by 6 bases; junction bases not matched to a gene: 7. Germline lookup yields CDR1 SGHTA and CDR2 FQGNSA. The CDR3 region is CASSFNTGADEKLFF. The CDR3 DNA reads TGTGCCAGCAGCTTTAACACAGGGGCAGATGAAAAACTGTTTTTT.

As DNA, the CDR3 is TGCGCCAGCAGAAAGGACAGGCGGGTCACTGAAGCTTTCTTT. Protein: CASRKDRRVTEAFF. The chain recombines TRBV4-3 with TRBJ1-1; 7 bases agree with TRBD1. CDR1 and CDR2 (germline): LGHNA, YSLEER. This CDR3 has 14 residues. Unmatched junction bases numbered 8, after V lost 6 bases and J lost 4 bases.

V gene TRBV6-5 combines with J gene TRBJ2-1, with 7 bases matching TRBD2. The CDR3 has 15 amino acids. The ends lost 4 bases at V and 3 bases at J; junction bases unmatched: 6. The germline V gene has CDR1 MNHEY and CDR2 SVGAGI. The CDR3 protein is CASSSRLAGYNEQFF. In DNA, the CDR3 is TGTGCCAGCAGTTCCCGACTAGCAGGCTACAATGAGCAGTTCTTC.

The chain joins TRBV9 to TRBJ2-7, with 7 bases fitting TRBD1. The V gene's germline CDR1 is SGDLS and CDR2 YYNGEE. The CDR3 consists of 15 residues. V lost 0 bases to trimming and J lost 2 bases; unmatched junction nucleotides: 5. The DNA of the CDR3 is TGTGCCAGCAGCGTAGGGCCAGGGGGAACCTACGAGCAGTACTTC. Its translation is CASSVGPGGTYEQYF.

V and J are TRBV20-1 and TRBJ2-1, with 7 bases fitting TRBD2. Germline CDR1 is DFQATT and CDR2 is SNEGSKA (reference sequence). This CDR3 is 10 amino acids long. V shed 5 bases, J shed 13 bases, and the junction held 5 bases outside the gene matches. The CDR3 region is CSAGREYQFF. In DNA, the CDR3 is TGCAGTGCTGGGCGGGAGTATCAGTTCTTC.

V usage is TRBV4-1 and J usage is TRBJ2-1, with 7 bases aligning to TRBD1. J lost 0 bases, V lost 1 base, and 9 bases had no gene match. In germline, CDR1 is MGHRA, CDR2 YSYEKL. The CDR3 extends over 18 amino acids. CDR3 loop: CASSQAALDRASYNEQFF. For the CDR3, the DNA is TGCGCCAGCAGCCAAGCCGCCCTTGACAGGGCCTCCTACAATGAGCAGTTCTTC.

The V gene is TRBV6-5, the J gene TRBJ2-3; D may be TRBD2 (5 bases). This CDR3 comprises 12 residues. In germline, CDR1 is MNHEY, CDR2 SVGAGI. V was clipped by 4 bases and J by 5 bases, with 7 bases between them. The CDR3 spells CASSFRGDTQYF. CDR3 DNA: TGTGCCAGCAGTTTCCGGGGAGATACGCAGTATTTT.

The gene calls are TRBV25-1 and TRBJ2-3; D perhaps matches TRBD2 (6 bases). Trimming removed 6 bases at V and 5 bases at J, with 15 bases between. The CDR3 runs 14 residues. CDR1 is MGHDK and CDR2 is SYGVNS in the germline V gene. CDR3 bases: TGTGCCAGCAGACCCCGGACTACGGGAGATACGCAGTATTTT. Protein sequence: CASRPRTTGDTQYF.

This chain connects TRBV7-9 to TRBJ1-2; D not certain. Germline lookup yields CDR1 SEHNR and CDR2 FQNEAQ (reference sequence). The germline V and J ends were trimmed by 5 bases and 3 bases, with 7 bases remaining between them. The CDR3 loop spans 12 amino acids. The CDR3 loop reads CASSPQYYGYTF. The CDR3 region has the DNA TGTGCCAGCAGCCCACAATACTATGGCTACACCTTC.

The rearrangement links TRBV28 to TRBJ2-7; the D gene is possibly TRBD1 (5 bases). The V gene lost 6 bases and the J gene lost 7 bases, with 13 bases spanning the gap. Looked up from germline, CDR1 is MDHEN and CDR2 is SYDVKM. The CDR3 runs 12 residues. CDR3 coding DNA: TGTGCCAGCAGGCAACAGGAGAAAGAGCAGTACTTC. Its protein is CASRQQEKEQYF.

This clone occurred a few times. V is TRBV5-6 and J is TRBJ1-2; 7 nucleotides match TRBD1. This CDR3 comprises 14 residues. Germline CDR1 and CDR2: SGHDT and YYEEEE. Unmatched junction bases numbered 9, after V lost 2 bases and J lost 8 bases. CDR3 protein: CASSFYSRGYGYTF. The CDR3 DNA is TGTGCCAGCAGCTTCTATTCCAGGGGGTACGGCTACACCTTC.

This clone was seen only a few times. This chain uses TRBV3-1 (or the pseudogene TRBV3-2) with TRBJ1-2, with 8 bases identical to TRBD1. Germline V gives CDR1 LGHDT, CDR2 YNNKEL (reference sequence). The CDR3 contains 14 residues. After removal of 4 bases from V and 7 bases from J, the junction contained 8 bases not matched to a gene. The CDR3 DNA reads TGTGCCAGCAGCCCCTGGACAGGGACTGGTGGCTACACCTTC. Protein sequence: CASSPWTGTGGYTF.

V usage is TRBV9 and J usage is TRBJ2-7; 7 bases line up with TRBD2. Germline V gives CDR1 SGDLS, CDR2 YYNGEE. The CDR3 has 14 amino acids. Losses at the gene ends were 2 bases for V and 1 base for J; bases not matched to a gene: 3. DNA for the CDR3: TGTGCCAGCAGCGTCGGGGGGTTTTCCTACGAGCAGTACTTC. Encoded protein: CASSVGGFSYEQYF.

The chain links TRBV5-1 to TRBJ2-7; D gene unclear. V dropped 1 base and J dropped 4 bases, with 9 bases sitting between them. The CDR3 consists of 13 residues. Germline-derived CDR1 and CDR2 are SGHRS and YFSETQ. The CDR3: CASSLIRPYEQYF. Written as DNA, the CDR3 is TGCGCCAGCAGCTTGATCAGGCCGTACGAGCAGTACTTC.

V gene TRBV6-1 combines with J gene TRBJ1-2; 7 bases line up with TRBD1. Trimming took 4 bases from V and 6 from J; bases not matched to a gene: 5. The CDR3 is 13 amino acids. The germline V gene encodes CDR1 MNHNS and CDR2 SASEGT. The CDR3 loop is CASSGGQVNGYTF. As DNA, the CDR3 is TGTGCCAGCAGTGGCGGACAGGTGAATGGCTACACCTTC.

The chain recombines TRBV7-9 with TRBJ1-1; possible D gene TRBD1, 6 bases. CDR1 and CDR2 from the germline V gene are SEHNR and FQNEAQ (reference sequence). The CDR3 is made up of 13 amino acids. V lost 3 bases and J 5 bases, leaving 10 bases between the germline ends. Written as DNA, the CDR3 is TGTGCCAGCAGCTTTCAAAGGGGGACTGAAGCTTTCTTT. Amino acids: CASSFQRGTEAFF.

The rearrangement uses TRBV30 and TRBJ1-2; D is unresolved. V lost 4 bases to trimming and J lost 6 bases, with 24 bases between them. Germline assignment: CDR1 GTSNPN and CDR2 SVGIG (reference sequence). The CDR3 length is 16 residues. This chain's CDR3 is CAWIPGVLSPLDGYTF. CDR3 DNA sequence: TGTGCCTGGATTCCCGGGGTCCTGAGCCCCTTGGATGGCTACACCTTC.

V and J are TRBV21-1 and TRBJ2-7; the table assigns TRBD1, which was not confirmed against the DNA. TRBV21-1 constitutes a pseudogene. The CDR3 loop spans 13 amino acids. CDR3 in DNA: TGTGCCAGCAGCAAAGACAGACAATACGAGCAGTACTTC. Its protein product is CASSKDRQYEQYF.

The genes are TRBV28 and TRBJ1-5, with D perhaps matching TRBD1 (6 bases). V was clipped by 6 bases and J by 1 base, with 10 bases between them. The CDR3 is made up of 14 amino acids. CDR1 MDHEN and CDR2 SYDVKM come from the germline V gene. The CDR3 loop reads CASRTGMSNQPQHF. The CDR3 nucleotides are TGTGCCAGCAGAACAGGGATGAGCAATCAGCCCCAGCATTTT.

This clone was picked up one time. V usage is TRBV9 and J usage is TRBJ2-5, with 7 bases lining up with TRBD2. The CDR3 sequence is 13 residues long. Germline V gene lookup returns CDR1 SGDLS and CDR2 YYNGEE. The ends lost 0 bases at V and 7 bases at J; junction bases unmatched: 3. CDR3 sequence: CASSVEWGGTQYF. The DNA of the CDR3 is TGTGCCAGCAGCGTAGAGTGGGGGGGGACCCAGTACTTC.